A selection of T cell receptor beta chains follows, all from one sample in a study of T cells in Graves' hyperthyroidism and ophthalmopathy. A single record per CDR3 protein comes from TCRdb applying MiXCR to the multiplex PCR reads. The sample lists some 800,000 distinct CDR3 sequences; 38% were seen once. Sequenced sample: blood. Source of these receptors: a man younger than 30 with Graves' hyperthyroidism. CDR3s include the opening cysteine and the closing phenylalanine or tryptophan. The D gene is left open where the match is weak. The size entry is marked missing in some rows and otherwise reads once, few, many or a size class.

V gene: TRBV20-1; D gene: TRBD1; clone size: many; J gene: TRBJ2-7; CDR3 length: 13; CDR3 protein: CSARGDRGDEQYF; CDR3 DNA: TGCAGTGCTAGAGGGGACAGGGGCGACGAGCAGTACTTC
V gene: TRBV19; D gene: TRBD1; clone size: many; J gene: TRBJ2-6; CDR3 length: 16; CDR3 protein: CATEGTGSKGANVLTF; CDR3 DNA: TGTGCCACCGAGGGGACAGGGTCGAAGGGGGCCAACGTCCTGACTTTC
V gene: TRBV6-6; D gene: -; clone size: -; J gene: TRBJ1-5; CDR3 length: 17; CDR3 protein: CACSEGSVVLSNQPQHF; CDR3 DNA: TGTGCCTGCAGTGAAGGTAGTGTGGTCTTAAGCAATCAGCCCCAGCATTTT
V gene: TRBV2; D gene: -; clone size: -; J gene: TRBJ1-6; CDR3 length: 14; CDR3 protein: CASSFGEDNSPLHF; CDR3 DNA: TGTGCCAGCAGTTTCGGCGAAGATAATTCACCCCTCCACTTT
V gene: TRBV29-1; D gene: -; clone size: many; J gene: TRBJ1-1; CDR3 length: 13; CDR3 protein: CSVSRGLNTEAFF; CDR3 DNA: TGCAGCGTTTCCAGGGGTTTGAACACTGAAGCTTTCTTT
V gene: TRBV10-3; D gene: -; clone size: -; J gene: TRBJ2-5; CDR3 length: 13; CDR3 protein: CAISVPGGETQYF; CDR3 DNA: TGTGCCATCAGTGTTCCCGGAGGAGAGACCCAGTACTTC
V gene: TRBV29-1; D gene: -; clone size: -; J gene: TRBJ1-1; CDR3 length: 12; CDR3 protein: CSAGGEDGEAFF; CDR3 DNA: TGCAGCGCTGGGGGCGAGGATGGTGAAGCTTTCTTT
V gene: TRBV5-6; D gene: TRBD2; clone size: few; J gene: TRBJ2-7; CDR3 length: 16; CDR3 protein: CASSLGLAGVSYEQYF; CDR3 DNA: TGTGCCAGCAGCTTGGGACTAGCGGGGGTCTCCTACGAGCAGTACTTC
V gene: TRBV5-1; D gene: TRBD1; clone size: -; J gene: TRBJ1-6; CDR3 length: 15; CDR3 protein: CASSLLTGQGSPLHF; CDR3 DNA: TGCGCCAGCAGCCTTCTGACAGGGCAAGGTTCACCCCTCCACTTT
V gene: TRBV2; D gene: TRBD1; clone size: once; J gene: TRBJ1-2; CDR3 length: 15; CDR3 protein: CATASTGQGNYGYTF; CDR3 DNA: TGTGCCACCGCTTCCACGGGACAGGGGAACTATGGCTACACCTTC